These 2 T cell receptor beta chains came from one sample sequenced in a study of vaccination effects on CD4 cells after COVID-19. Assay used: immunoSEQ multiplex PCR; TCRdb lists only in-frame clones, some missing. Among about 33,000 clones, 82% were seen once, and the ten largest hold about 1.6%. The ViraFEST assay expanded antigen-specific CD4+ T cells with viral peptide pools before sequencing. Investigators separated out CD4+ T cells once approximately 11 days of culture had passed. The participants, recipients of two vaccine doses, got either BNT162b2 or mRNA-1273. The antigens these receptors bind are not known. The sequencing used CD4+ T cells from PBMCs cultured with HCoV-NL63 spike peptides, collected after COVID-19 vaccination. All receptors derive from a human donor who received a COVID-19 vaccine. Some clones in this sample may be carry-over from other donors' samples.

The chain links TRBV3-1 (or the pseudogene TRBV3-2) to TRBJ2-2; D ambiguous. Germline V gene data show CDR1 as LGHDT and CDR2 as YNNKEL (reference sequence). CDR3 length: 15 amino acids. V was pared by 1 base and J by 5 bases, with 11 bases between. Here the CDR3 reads CASSQARVGTGELFF. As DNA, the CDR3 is TGTGCCAGCAGCCAAGCTCGGGTAGGAACCGGGGAGCTGTTTTTT.

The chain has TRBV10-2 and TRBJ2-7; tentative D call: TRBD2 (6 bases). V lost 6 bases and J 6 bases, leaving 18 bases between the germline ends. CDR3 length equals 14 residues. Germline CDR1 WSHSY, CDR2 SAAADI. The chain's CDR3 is CASRETGEGPEQYV. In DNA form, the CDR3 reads TGCGCCAGCAGGGAGACGGGGGAAGGCCCCGAGCAGTACGTC.